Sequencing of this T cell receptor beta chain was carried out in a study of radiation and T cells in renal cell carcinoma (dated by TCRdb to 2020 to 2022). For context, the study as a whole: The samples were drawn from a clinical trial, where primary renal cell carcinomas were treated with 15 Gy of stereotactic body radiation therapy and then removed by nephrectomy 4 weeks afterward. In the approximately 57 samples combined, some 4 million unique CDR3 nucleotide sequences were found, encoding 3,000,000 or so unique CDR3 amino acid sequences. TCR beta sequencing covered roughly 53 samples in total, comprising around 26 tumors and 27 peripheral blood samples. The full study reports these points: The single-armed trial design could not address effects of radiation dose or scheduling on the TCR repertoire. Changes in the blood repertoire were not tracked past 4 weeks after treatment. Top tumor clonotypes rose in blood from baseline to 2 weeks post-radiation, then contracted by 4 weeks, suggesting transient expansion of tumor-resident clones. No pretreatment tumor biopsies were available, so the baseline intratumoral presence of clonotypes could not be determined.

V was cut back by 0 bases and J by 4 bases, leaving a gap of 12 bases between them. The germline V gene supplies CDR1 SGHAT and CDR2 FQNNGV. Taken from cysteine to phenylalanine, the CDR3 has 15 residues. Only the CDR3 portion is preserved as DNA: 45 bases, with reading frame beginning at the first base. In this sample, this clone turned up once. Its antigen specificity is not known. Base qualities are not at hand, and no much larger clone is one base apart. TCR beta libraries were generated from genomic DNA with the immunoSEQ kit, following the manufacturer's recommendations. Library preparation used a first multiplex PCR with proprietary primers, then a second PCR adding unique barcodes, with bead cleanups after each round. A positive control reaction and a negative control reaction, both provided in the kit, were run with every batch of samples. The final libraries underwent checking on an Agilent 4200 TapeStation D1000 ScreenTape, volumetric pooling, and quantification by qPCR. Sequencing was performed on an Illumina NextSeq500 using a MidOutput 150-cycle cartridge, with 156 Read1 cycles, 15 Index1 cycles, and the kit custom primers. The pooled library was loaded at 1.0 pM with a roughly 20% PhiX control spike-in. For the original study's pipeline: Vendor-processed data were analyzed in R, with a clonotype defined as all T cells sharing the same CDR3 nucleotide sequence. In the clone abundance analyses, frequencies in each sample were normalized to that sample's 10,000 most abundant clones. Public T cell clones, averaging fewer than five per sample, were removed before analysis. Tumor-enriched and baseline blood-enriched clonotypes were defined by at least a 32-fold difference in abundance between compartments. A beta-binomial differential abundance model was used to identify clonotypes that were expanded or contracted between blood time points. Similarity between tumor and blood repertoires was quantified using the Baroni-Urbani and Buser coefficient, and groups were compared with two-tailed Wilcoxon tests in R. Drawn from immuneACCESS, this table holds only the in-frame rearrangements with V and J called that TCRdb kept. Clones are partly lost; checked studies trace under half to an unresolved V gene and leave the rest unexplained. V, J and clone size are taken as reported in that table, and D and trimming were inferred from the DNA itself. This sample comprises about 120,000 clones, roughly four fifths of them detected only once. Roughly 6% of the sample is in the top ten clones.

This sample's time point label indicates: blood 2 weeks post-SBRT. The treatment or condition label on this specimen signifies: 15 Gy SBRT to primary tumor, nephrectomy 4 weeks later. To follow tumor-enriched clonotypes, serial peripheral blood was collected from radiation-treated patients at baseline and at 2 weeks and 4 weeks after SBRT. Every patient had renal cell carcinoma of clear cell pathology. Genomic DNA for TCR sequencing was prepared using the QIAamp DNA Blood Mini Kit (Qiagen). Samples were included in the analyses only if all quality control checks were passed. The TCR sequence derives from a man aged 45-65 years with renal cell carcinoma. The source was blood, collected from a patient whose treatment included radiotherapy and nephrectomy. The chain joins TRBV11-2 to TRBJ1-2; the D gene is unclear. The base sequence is TGTGCCAGCAGCTTAGAGTCACCAGGCTCCTATGGCTACACCTTC. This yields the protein CASSLESPGSYGYTF. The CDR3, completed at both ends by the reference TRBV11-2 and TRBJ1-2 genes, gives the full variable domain EAGVAQSPRYKIIEKRQSVAFWCNPISGHATLYWYQQILGQGPKLLIQFQNNGVVDDSQLPKDRFSAERLKGVDSTLKIQPAKLEDSAVYLCASSLESPGSYGYTFGSGTRLTVV.